The rows below give T cell receptor beta chains drawn from one sample of a study of cytomegalovirus exposure and HLA in healthy donors. Here immunoSEQ multiplex PCR was the method, and the copy in TCRdb shows in-frame clones only, minus some. This sample has about 150,000 clones, with about 75% found just once. Specimen: PBMCs. The receptors derive from a man between 60 and 75 years old in good health and CMV-seronegative. CDR3s include the opening cysteine and the closing phenylalanine or tryptophan. A D gene is named only where the DNA matches it firmly. Size is omitted from some rows. Given values are once, few, many or a class for expanded clones.

size: NA; J: TRBJ2-3; V: TRBV28; D: TRBD2; DNA: TGTGCCAGCAGTTTCATGCGGGGGAGCACAGATACGCAGTATTTT; CDR3: CASSFMRGSTDTQYF
size: NA; J: TRBJ1-4; V: TRBV5-1; D: NA; DNA: TGCGCCAGCAGCTTGGATTCGGCAACTAATGAAAAACTGTTTTTT; CDR3: CASSLDSATNEKLFF
size: NA; J: TRBJ2-7; V: TRBV6-5; D: TRBD2; DNA: TGTGCCAGCAGTTCGGCGGGAGCGGGGGCCTACGAGCAGTACTTC; CDR3: CASSSAGAGAYEQYF
size: NA; J: TRBJ2-2; V: TRBV27; D: TRBD2; DNA: TGTGCCAGCAGTTTACGAGCGGGATTGAACACCGGGGAGCTGTTTTTT; CDR3: CASSLRAGLNTGELFF
size: once; J: TRBJ2-7; V: TRBV11-3; D: NA; DNA: TGTGCCAGCAGCCCCCGGGGGGCAAGCGAGCAGTACTTC; CDR3: CASSPRGASEQYF
size: NA; J: TRBJ2-1; V: TRBV5-1; D: TRBD2; DNA: TGCGCCAGCAGCTTGATGATGGGACTAGCGGGAGCCAATGAGCAGTTCTTC; CDR3: CASSLMMGLAGANEQFF
size: NA; J: TRBJ2-3; V: TRBV7-3; D: NA; DNA: TGTGCCAGCAGCTTAAATGATATACGGGTAGGGGCAGATACGCAGTATTTT; CDR3: CASSLNDIRVGADTQYF
size: NA; J: TRBJ1-2; V: TRBV9; D: TRBD1; DNA: TGTGCCAGCAGCCCAAGGGGACAGTCTGACTATGGCTACACCTTC; CDR3: CASSPRGQSDYGYTF
size: NA; J: TRBJ2-7; V: TRBV5-4; D: NA; DNA: TGTGCCAGCAGCTTGGCCCGCGGGACCTACGAGCAGTACTTC; CDR3: CASSLARGTYEQYF
size: NA; J: TRBJ2-7; V: TRBV27; D: NA; DNA: TGTGCCAGCAGTATTTTAAACTCCTACGAGCAGTACTTC; CDR3: CASSILNSYEQYF
size: NA; J: TRBJ2-7; V: TRBV6-5; D: TRBD2; DNA: TGTGCCAGCAGTTCGGCTAGCGGCTACGAGCAGTACTTC; CDR3: CASSSASGYEQYF
size: NA; J: TRBJ1-3; V: TRBV5-1; D: NA; DNA: TGCGCCAGCAGCTTGGTTGGGAGTGGAAACACCATATATTTT; CDR3: CASSLVGSGNTIYF
size: NA; J: TRBJ2-1; V: TRBV28; D: NA; DNA: TGTGCCAGCGGAGGTAGGGAACCCTACAATGAGCAGTTCTTC; CDR3: CASGGREPYNEQFF
size: NA; J: TRBJ1-1; V: TRBV27; D: TRBD1; DNA: TGTGCCAGCAGTTTATCAGGGGGCGGTAGTGGCGGAGGCACTGAAGCTTTCTTT; CDR3: CASSLSGGGSGGGTEAFF
size: once; J: TRBJ2-5; V: TRBV6-5; D: TRBD2; DNA: TGTGCCAGCAGTTACTCAGGCGGGAGGGCGGAGACCCAGTACTTC; CDR3: CASSYSGGRAETQYF
size: few; J: TRBJ1-5; V: TRBV6-1; D: TRBD1; DNA: TGTGCCAGCAGTGAAGGCACAGGGGGCATCGGGCCCCAGCATTTT; CDR3: CASSEGTGGIGPQHF
size: NA; J: TRBJ1-2; V: TRBV5-3; D: NA; DNA: TGTGCCAGAAGCTTGGGCGGGAGGATCTTTGGCTACACCTTC; CDR3: CARSLGGRIFGYTF
size: few; J: TRBJ1-1; V: TRBV5-6; D: TRBD1; DNA: TGTGCCAGCAGCTCGTCCCGGGACAGGGTGGCCACTGAAGCTTTCTTT; CDR3: CASSSSRDRVATEAFF
size: NA; J: TRBJ2-1; V: TRBV5-1; D: NA; DNA: TGCGCCAGCAGTTTCAGGGCCAGCTCCTACAATGAGCAGTTCTTC; CDR3: CASSFRASSYNEQFF
size: NA; J: TRBJ2-5; V: TRBV20-1; D: NA; DNA: TGCAGTGTCCTGGAGACCCAGTACTTC; CDR3: CSVLETQYF
size: once; J: TRBJ1-1; V: TRBV28; D: NA; DNA: TGTGCCAGCAGTTTATTCCTGGGGAGCACTGAAGCTTTCTTT; CDR3: CASSLFLGSTEAFF
size: few; J: TRBJ2-3; V: TRBV9; D: NA; DNA: TGTGCCAGCAGCGTAGCAGTAAACACAGATACGCAGTATTTT; CDR3: CASSVAVNTDTQYF
size: NA; J: TRBJ1-5; V: TRBV6-1; D: TRBD1; DNA: TGTGCCAGCAGTGAAGCTATCACAGGGGGGTTGAGTTTT; CDR3: CASSEAITGGLSF
size: few; J: TRBJ2-7; V: TRBV6-6; D: NA; DNA: TGTGCCAGCAGGCTAGGGGGCGAGCAGTACTTC; CDR3: CASRLGGEQYF
size: NA; J: TRBJ2-1; V: TRBV28; D: TRBD2; DNA: TGTGCCAGCAGGAACGGCGGGAGTATGGGTGAGCAGTTCTTC; CDR3: CASRNGGSMGEQFF
size: NA; J: TRBJ2-5; V: TRBV30; D: NA; DNA: TGTGCCTGGGGGACGGGGGTCCAAGAGACCCAGTACTTC; CDR3: CAWGTGVQETQYF
size: NA; J: TRBJ2-7; V: TRBV19; D: NA; DNA: TGTGCCAGTAGCCCGGGAGGCAGGGGCCCTTACGAGCAGTACTTC; CDR3: CASSPGGRGPYEQYF
size: NA; J: TRBJ1-3; V: TRBV5-1; D: NA; DNA: TGCGCCAGCAGCCCGAATCCCTATGGGGCAATAGGCTCTGGAAACACCATATATTTT; CDR3: CASSPNPYGAIGSGNTIYF
size: NA; J: TRBJ1-1; V: TRBV29-1; D: TRBD1; DNA: TGCAGCGCTCAGGGGGACACTGAAGCTTTCTTT; CDR3: CSAQGDTEAFF
size: few; J: TRBJ2-7; V: TRBV30; D: TRBD2; DNA: TGTGCCACCAAAGCGGGAGTCGGCTACGAGCAGTACTTC; CDR3: CATKAGVGYEQYF
size: NA; J: TRBJ2-1; V: TRBV9; D: NA; DNA: TGTGCCAGCAGCAAAGGGGGGACAGACAATGAGCAGTTCTTC; CDR3: CASSKGGTDNEQFF
size: NA; J: TRBJ1-3; V: TRBV28; D: TRBD1; DNA: TGTGCCAGCAGAGGGGGCGCGGAAGGAAACACCATATATTTT; CDR3: CASRGGAEGNTIYF
size: NA; J: TRBJ2-7; V: TRBV5-1; D: TRBD1; DNA: TGCGCCAGCAAGAACAGGGGCTACGAGCAGTACTTC; CDR3: CASKNRGYEQYF
size: NA; J: TRBJ2-1; V: TRBV7-3; D: NA; DNA: TGTGCCAGCAGTTACCAGGGGACCTTTGGTAATGAGCAGTTCTTC; CDR3: CASSYQGTFGNEQFF
size: NA; J: TRBJ2-7; V: TRBV28; D: NA; DNA: TGTGCCAGCTCCCTTGGAGAGACGGCCTACGAGCAGTACTTC; CDR3: CASSLGETAYEQYF
size: NA; J: TRBJ2-5; V: TRBV28; D: NA; DNA: TGTGCCAGCAGTTTACGGGACTCGCACCAAGAGACCCAGTACTTC; CDR3: CASSLRDSHQETQYF
size: NA; J: TRBJ2-5; V: TRBV6-1; D: NA; DNA: TGTGCCAGCATTCTCGGGACACCGGGAGAGACCCAGTACTTC; CDR3: CASILGTPGETQYF
size: NA; J: TRBJ1-4; V: TRBV6-6; D: TRBD1; DNA: TGTGCCAGCAGGTCCCCCGACAGGGGGCAAGAAAAACTGTTTTTT; CDR3: CASRSPDRGQEKLFF
size: NA; J: TRBJ2-1; V: TRBV7-6; D: NA; DNA: TGTGCCAGCAGCTTAGTTGGCAGCAATGAGCAGTTCTTC; CDR3: CASSLVGSNEQFF
size: NA; J: TRBJ1-3; V: TRBV15; D: NA; DNA: TGTGCCACCAGCAGAGATCTCGGCACTACCTCTGGAAACACCATATATTTT; CDR3: CATSRDLGTTSGNTIYF
size: few; J: TRBJ2-2; V: TRBV7-2; D: TRBD2; DNA: TGTGCCAGCAGCACGGGACTAGACACCGGGGAGCTGTTTTTT; CDR3: CASSTGLDTGELFF
size: NA; J: TRBJ1-1; V: TRBV5-1; D: NA; DNA: TGCGCCAGCAGCTTGACCCAGGGCTCGAACACTGAAGCTTTCTTT; CDR3: CASSLTQGSNTEAFF
size: NA; J: TRBJ2-1; V: TRBV7-8; D: NA; DNA: NA; CDR3: CASTNQVAEGSKFF
size: few; J: TRBJ1-4; V: TRBV6-1; D: NA; DNA: TGTGCCAGCAGTACTACCCAGGGGCTTGAAAAACTGTTTTTT; CDR3: CASSTTQGLEKLFF
size: NA; J: TRBJ2-2; V: TRBV7-3; D: NA; DNA: TGTGCCAGCAGCCCCTCTAGCACCGGGGAGCTGTTTTTT; CDR3: CASSPSSTGELFF
size: NA; J: TRBJ2-6; V: TRBV30; D: NA; DNA: TGTGCCGGGGACAACTCTGGGGCCAACGTCCTGACTTTC; CDR3: CAGDNSGANVLTF
size: NA; J: TRBJ1-3; V: TRBV6-4; D: NA; DNA: TGTGCCAGCAGTGACTGTACAGAGACTGGAAACACCATATATTTT; CDR3: CASSDCTETGNTIYF
size: NA; J: TRBJ2-3; V: TRBV7-8; D: TRBD2; DNA: TGTGCCAGCACTGTAGCGGGAGGGAGAGCAGATACGCAGTATTTT; CDR3: CASTVAGGRADTQYF
size: NA; J: TRBJ1-6; V: TRBV30; D: NA; DNA: TGTGCCTGGACCCGGGGGGGCACGGATTCACCCCTCCACTTT; CDR3: CAWTRGGTDSPLHF
size: NA; J: TRBJ2-7; V: TRBV28; D: TRBD2; DNA: TGTGCCAGCAGTTTGCGCGGGAGGGCCTCCGACGAGCAGTACTTC; CDR3: CASSLRGRASDEQYF
size: NA; J: TRBJ2-5; V: TRBV28; D: TRBD1; DNA: TGTGCCAGCAGTTTTAGGGGGACAGCACAAGAGACCCAGTACTTC; CDR3: CASSFRGTAQETQYF